Presented here are 24 T cell receptor beta chains from one specimen sequenced in a study of blood T cell repertoires in COVID-19 (dated by TCRdb to 2019 to 2021). Library preparation used the immunoSEQ multiplex PCR assay. Sourced from immuneACCESS, this table was stored by TCRdb with only in-frame sequences that have V and J called. A share of the clones is absent; for the studies checked, an unresolved V gene accounts for under half, and the remainder has no known explanation. The sample data list nearly 400,000 clones, and roughly 86% of these were observed just once. The ten largest make up 1.5% to 2% of the sample. Source material: PBMCs or T cells enriched from blood (not recorded which). The receptors were sampled from a young woman who had recovered from COVID-19.

This clone is a singleton in its sample. The chain carries TRBV3-1 (or the pseudogene TRBV3-2) and TRBJ1-2; D gene unclear. Trimming pared 3 bases from V and 4 bases from J, leaving 3 bases between. This CDR3 is 11 amino acids long. Germline assignment: CDR1 LGHDT and CDR2 YNNKEL (reference sequence). This CDR3 reads CASSHLYGYTF. The CDR3 DNA reads TGTGCCAGCAGCCATCTCTATGGCTACACCTTC.

V gene TRBV2 combines with J gene TRBJ2-1; TRBD1 agrees at 11 bases. CDR3 length: 18 residues. The V gene end was trimmed by 1 base and the J gene end by 8 bases; junction bases not matched to a gene: 13. Germline lookup yields CDR1 SNHLY and CDR2 FYNNEI. The CDR3 DNA reads TGTGCCAGCAGTGAAGGGGCTTTGGGACAGGGGGTTTACGATGAGCAGTTCTTC. It encodes CASSEGALGQGVYDEQFF.

This clone has just one count. This chain uses TRBV9 with TRBJ2-1; 12 bases agree with TRBD2. Germline V gives CDR1 SGDLS, CDR2 YYNGEE. Trimming removed 2 bases from V and 8 bases from J; junction bases left unmatched: 5. The CDR3 runs to 15 residues. The CDR3 here is CASSVLAGGPDEQFF. For the CDR3, the DNA is TGTGCCAGCAGCGTCCTAGCGGGGGGGCCCGATGAGCAGTTCTTC.

The chain employs TRBV28 and TRBJ2-1; 10 bases match TRBD2. Losses at the gene ends were 2 bases for V and 5 bases for J; bases not matched to a gene: 15. Germline values: CDR1 MDHEN, CDR2 SYDVKM. The CDR3 loop spans 19 amino acids. The CDR3 nucleotides are TGTGCCAGCAGTTTAAAGGTTGGGCAGGCTAGCGGGAGAGACAATGAGCAGTTCTTC. Its protein is CASSLKVGQASGRDNEQFF.

This chain links TRBV2 with TRBJ2-1; D gene uncertain. The germline V gene encodes CDR1 SNHLY and CDR2 FYNNEI. This CDR3 contains 15 residues. The V gene lost 1 base and the J gene lost 5 bases, with 12 bases spanning the gap. Written as DNA, the CDR3 is TGTGCCAGCAGTGAAGGACCCCACGGAGACAATGAGCAGTTCTTC. This encodes CASSEGPHGDNEQFF.

The chain is built from TRBV4-2 and TRBJ1-4; 7 nucleotides align to TRBD1. The CDR3 length is 15 residues. The V gene end was trimmed by 1 base and the J gene end by 4 bases; junction bases not matched to a gene: 3. Germline loops: CDR1 LGHNA, CDR2 YNFKEQ. CDR3 sequence: CASSQAGTDNEKLFF. The DNA for the CDR3 is TGTGCCAGCAGCCAAGCCGGGACAGATAATGAAAAACTGTTTTTT.

The V and J genes are TRBV10-1 and TRBJ2-7; D is possibly TRBD1 (6 bases). Trimming stripped 6 bases from V and 7 bases from J, with 16 bases between. The CDR3 covers 13 residues. Per germline, CDR1 WNHNN and CDR2 SYGVQD (reference sequence). The CDR3 region has the DNA TGCGCCAGCAGCACATCAGGGGCGACGGAGCAGTACTTC. As protein: CASSTSGATEQYF.

The rearrangement uses TRBV30 and TRBJ2-7; D may be TRBD1 (5 bases). Per the germline V gene, CDR1 is GTSNPN and CDR2 is SVGIG (reference sequence). The germline V and J ends were trimmed by 0 bases and 5 bases, with 11 bases remaining between them. The CDR3 spans 13 residues. CDR3 in DNA: TGTGCCTGGAGTGTAAACAGGTACCACGAGCAGTACTTC. This codes for CAWSVNRYHEQYF.

The J gene is TRBJ2-1, the V gene TRBV7-9, with D possibly being TRBD2 (6 bases). Trimming pared 1 base from V and 1 base from J, leaving 8 bases between. The CDR3 loop spans 15 amino acids. Germline values: CDR1 SEHNR, CDR2 FQNEAQ (reference sequence). The CDR3 DNA reads as TGTGCCAGCAGCTTAGTGGGGGGATCCTACAATGAGCAGTTCTTC. This codes for CASSLVGGSYNEQFF.

V usage is TRBV9 and J usage is TRBJ2-2; tentative D call: TRBD2 (5 bases). The CDR3 spans 17 residues. CDR1 is SGDLS, CDR2 YYNGEE, per germline. V lost 5 bases to trimming and J lost 6 bases, with 23 bases between them. The CDR3 here is CASSKTTNPAGAGELFF. CDR3 in DNA: TGTGCCAGCAGTAAAACAACAAACCCGGCCGGGGCCGGGGAGCTGTTTTTT.

The CDR3 sequence: CASSLRQGIIEAFF. DNA of the CDR3: TGTGCCAGCAGTCTCCGACAGGGAATTATTGAAGCTTTCTTT. The chain joins TRBV2 to TRBJ1-1; 7 bases are shared with TRBD1. J was trimmed by 7 bases and V by 5 bases; bases with no gene match: 10. This CDR3 comprises 14 residues. Germline V gene data show CDR1 as SNHLY and CDR2 as FYNNEI.

Here the CDR3 reads CASSYLFPGKDGYTF. The DNA of the CDR3 is TGTGCCAGCAGTTATTTATTTCCAGGGAAGGATGGCTACACCTTC. The gene calls are TRBV6-5 and TRBJ1-2, with D possibly matching TRBD1 (5 bases). The V end lost 3 bases, the J end lost 6 bases, and 17 bases lay between the germline ends. The CDR3 runs to 15 residues. Germline-derived CDR1 and CDR2 are MNHEY and SVGAGI.

This clone was recorded only once. DNA of the CDR3: TGCGCCAGCAGCTATCCCCAGGTTACTGGGGCCAACGTCCTGACTTTC. It codes for CASSYPQVTGANVLTF. The chain has TRBV5-1 and TRBJ2-6; D is uncertain. V lost 3 bases and J lost 2, with 12 bases in between. CDR1 and CDR2 from the germline V gene are SGHRS and YFSETQ. The CDR3 length is 16 residues.

V gene TRBV11-3 combines with J gene TRBJ2-3; 12 positions match TRBD2. Looked up from germline, CDR1 is SGHNT and CDR2 is YENEEA. The CDR3 has 16 residues. Trimming cost V 4 bases and J 4 bases; bases outside gene matches: 6. DNA of the CDR3: TGTGCCAGCAGCTCAAGACTAGCGGGGGCCGCAGATACGCAGTATTTT. Its protein product is CASSSRLAGAADTQYF.

The CDR3 region is CASSPSTTGLGTDTQYF. As DNA, the CDR3 is TGCGCCAGCAGCCCGTCGACCACAGGGCTCGGCACAGATACGCAGTATTTT. The chain joins TRBV5-1 to TRBJ2-3, with TRBD1 as a possible D gene (6 bases). The CDR3 runs to 17 residues. V gave up 4 bases and J gave up 1 base, with 19 bases separating them. Germline values: CDR1 SGHRS, CDR2 YFSETQ.

In this sample, this clone turned up a few times. The V gene is TRBV4-1, the J gene TRBJ1-1, with TRBD1 identical over 9 bases. CDR3 size: 15 residues. Germline CDR1 is MGHRA and CDR2 is YSYEKL. The V and J ends lost 1 base and 0 bases, in that order; junction bases with no gene match: 0. CDR3 in DNA: TGCGCCAGCAGCCAAGGGACAGGGGTGAACACTGAAGCTTTCTTT. It specifies CASSQGTGVNTEAFF.

The rearrangement links TRBV20-1 to TRBJ1-2, with D unresolved. The CDR3 has 9 residues. Germline V CDR1 and CDR2: DFQATT, SNEGSKA (reference sequence). V lost 7 bases to trimming and J lost 6 bases, with 6 bases between them. CDR3 nucleotides: TGCAGTGTTTTAGATGGCTACACCTTC. Translated, it gives CSVLDGYTF.

J is TRBJ2-7 and V is TRBV7-9; TRBD1 is a possible D gene (6 bases). V was cut by 3 bases and J by 1 base, with 19 bases left in between. The CDR3 loop spans 17 amino acids. From germline, CDR1 is SEHNR and CDR2 FQNEAQ (reference sequence). CDR3 in amino acids: CASSFQNRGTQSYEQYF. CDR3 in DNA: TGTGCCAGCAGCTTTCAAAATAGGGGGACACAATCCTACGAGCAGTACTTC.

As to this clone: The DNA is omitted, as the CDR3 cannot be located on it reliably, and the CDR3 follows TCRdb's listing. V is TRBV6-5 and J is TRBJ2-7; no check of the table's D call, TRBD1, against the DNA was made. CDR1 and CDR2 (germline): MNHEY, SVGAGI. The CDR3 is 14 residues long, ends included. The CDR3 loop is CASSFFGQGYEQYF.

A single count supports this clone. The chain has TRBV30 and TRBJ1-2, with 8 bases lining up with TRBD1. This CDR3 has 13 residues. The trim removed 5 bases at V and 3 bases at J, leaving 5 bases unmatched. Germline-derived CDR1 and CDR2 are GTSNPN and SVGIG (reference sequence). The CDR3 DNA reads TGTGCCTGGGCAGGGGGCGCGTACTATGGCTACACCTTC. It yields the protein CAWAGGAYYGYTF.

The chain uses TRBV30 and TRBJ1-3; 7 bases match TRBD1. The CDR3 loop spans 16 amino acids. V lost 0 bases and J lost 0; bases outside the gene matches: 5. Germline CDR1 and CDR2: GTSNPN and SVGIG (reference sequence). The CDR3 DNA reads as TGTGCCTGGAGTGTATCTGGGACAGCCTCTGGAAACACCATATATTTT. This sequence encodes CAWSVSGTASGNTIYF.

This clone has just one count. J is TRBJ1-2 and V is TRBV19, with 7 bases fitting TRBD1. CDR1 and CDR2 from the germline V gene are LNHDA and SQIVND (reference sequence). This CDR3 spans 13 amino acids. J lost 2 bases, V lost 5 bases, and 2 bases had no gene match. The CDR3 DNA is TGTGCCAGTAGTGTCAGGGGGAACTATGGCTACACCTTC. It encodes CASSVRGNYGYTF.

This chain connects TRBV7-2 to TRBJ1-3; D is uncertain. The CDR3 loop spans 15 amino acids. Germline values: CDR1 SGHTA, CDR2 FQGNSA. V shed 6 bases and J shed 1 base, with 13 bases lying between them. As DNA, the CDR3 is TGTGCCAGCAGACCGGACGGGAAATCTGGAAACACCATATATTTT. Encoded protein: CASRPDGKSGNTIYF.

This clone was seen a single time. V and J are TRBV28 and TRBJ1-5; D unclear. The CDR3 runs to 16 residues. Trimming stripped 3 bases from V and 6 bases from J, with 18 bases between. Per the germline V gene, CDR1 is MDHEN and CDR2 is SYDVKM. The chain's CDR3 is CASSFVGQRIGQPQHF. DNA of the CDR3: TGTGCCAGCAGTTTCGTGGGCCAAAGGATAGGTCAGCCCCAGCATTTT.